This TCR beta chain came from a study of T cell repertoires in cytomegalovirus infection (dated by TCRdb to the late 2010s). For the wider study: Donor HLA type was relevant to the analysis, as public TCR beta signatures indicated carriage of CMV infection together with the matching HLA type.

Sequenced on an Illumina HiSeq 1500. TCRdb reanalyzed the raw reads on its own, using fastp at Q25 for trimming and MiXCR for clone calling, and kept in-frame beta chains. For every CDR3 protein sequence, its rows merge into one entry that carries the most common genes and DNA. This sample is represented by under 300,000 distinct CDR3 sequences; 15% to 20% of them were singletons. Of the sample, around 47% is held by the ten largest clones. This clonotype has just a few counts. There is no known antigen for this receptor. No base quality values were provided; no much bigger clone lies one nucleotide off. What the study reported, not specific to this receptor: Carriers of CMV infection plus the relevant HLA type were discriminated by the cumulative frequency of public TCR beta family members in the study cohort and in an independent roughly 370-donor cohort. The ex vivo response was dominated by HLA-C-restricted CMV-specific TCR beta clonotypes, which also provided the single most frequent clonotype in two of eight donors.

From the cysteine through the phenylalanine, the CDR3 covers 14 amino acids. Only the CDR3 region is kept as DNA, spanning 42 bases read in frame from base 1. V is clipped by 7 bases and J by 2 bases, and the sequence between their germline boundaries is 17 bases long. As encoded in the germline V gene, CDR1 is SQVTM while CDR2 is ANQGSEA. Material: CD8+ T cells from PBMCs. The V and J genes are TRBV29-1 and TRBJ1-1; the D region possibly corresponds to TRBD1 (5 bases align). The TCR originated in a human donor in good health (CMV status not recorded). Some clones in this sample may be carry-over from other donors' samples. The DNA is TGCAGCGCGCCGTTTGGGGGTCCAAACACTGAAGCTTTCTTT. It specifies CSAPFGGPNTEAFF.